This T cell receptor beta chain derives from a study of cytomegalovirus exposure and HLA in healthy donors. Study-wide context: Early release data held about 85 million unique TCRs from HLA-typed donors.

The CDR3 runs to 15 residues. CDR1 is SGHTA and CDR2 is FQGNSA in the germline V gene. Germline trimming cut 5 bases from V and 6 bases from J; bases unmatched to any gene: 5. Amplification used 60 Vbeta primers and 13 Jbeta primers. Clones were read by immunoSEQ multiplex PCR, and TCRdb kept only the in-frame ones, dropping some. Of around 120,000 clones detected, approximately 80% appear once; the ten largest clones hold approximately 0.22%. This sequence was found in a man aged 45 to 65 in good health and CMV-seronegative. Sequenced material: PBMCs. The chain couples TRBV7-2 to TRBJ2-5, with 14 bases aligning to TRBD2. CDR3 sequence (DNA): TGTGCCAGCAGCCCCGGGACTAGCGGGGGAAAGACCCAGTACTTC. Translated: CASSPGTSGGKTQYF.